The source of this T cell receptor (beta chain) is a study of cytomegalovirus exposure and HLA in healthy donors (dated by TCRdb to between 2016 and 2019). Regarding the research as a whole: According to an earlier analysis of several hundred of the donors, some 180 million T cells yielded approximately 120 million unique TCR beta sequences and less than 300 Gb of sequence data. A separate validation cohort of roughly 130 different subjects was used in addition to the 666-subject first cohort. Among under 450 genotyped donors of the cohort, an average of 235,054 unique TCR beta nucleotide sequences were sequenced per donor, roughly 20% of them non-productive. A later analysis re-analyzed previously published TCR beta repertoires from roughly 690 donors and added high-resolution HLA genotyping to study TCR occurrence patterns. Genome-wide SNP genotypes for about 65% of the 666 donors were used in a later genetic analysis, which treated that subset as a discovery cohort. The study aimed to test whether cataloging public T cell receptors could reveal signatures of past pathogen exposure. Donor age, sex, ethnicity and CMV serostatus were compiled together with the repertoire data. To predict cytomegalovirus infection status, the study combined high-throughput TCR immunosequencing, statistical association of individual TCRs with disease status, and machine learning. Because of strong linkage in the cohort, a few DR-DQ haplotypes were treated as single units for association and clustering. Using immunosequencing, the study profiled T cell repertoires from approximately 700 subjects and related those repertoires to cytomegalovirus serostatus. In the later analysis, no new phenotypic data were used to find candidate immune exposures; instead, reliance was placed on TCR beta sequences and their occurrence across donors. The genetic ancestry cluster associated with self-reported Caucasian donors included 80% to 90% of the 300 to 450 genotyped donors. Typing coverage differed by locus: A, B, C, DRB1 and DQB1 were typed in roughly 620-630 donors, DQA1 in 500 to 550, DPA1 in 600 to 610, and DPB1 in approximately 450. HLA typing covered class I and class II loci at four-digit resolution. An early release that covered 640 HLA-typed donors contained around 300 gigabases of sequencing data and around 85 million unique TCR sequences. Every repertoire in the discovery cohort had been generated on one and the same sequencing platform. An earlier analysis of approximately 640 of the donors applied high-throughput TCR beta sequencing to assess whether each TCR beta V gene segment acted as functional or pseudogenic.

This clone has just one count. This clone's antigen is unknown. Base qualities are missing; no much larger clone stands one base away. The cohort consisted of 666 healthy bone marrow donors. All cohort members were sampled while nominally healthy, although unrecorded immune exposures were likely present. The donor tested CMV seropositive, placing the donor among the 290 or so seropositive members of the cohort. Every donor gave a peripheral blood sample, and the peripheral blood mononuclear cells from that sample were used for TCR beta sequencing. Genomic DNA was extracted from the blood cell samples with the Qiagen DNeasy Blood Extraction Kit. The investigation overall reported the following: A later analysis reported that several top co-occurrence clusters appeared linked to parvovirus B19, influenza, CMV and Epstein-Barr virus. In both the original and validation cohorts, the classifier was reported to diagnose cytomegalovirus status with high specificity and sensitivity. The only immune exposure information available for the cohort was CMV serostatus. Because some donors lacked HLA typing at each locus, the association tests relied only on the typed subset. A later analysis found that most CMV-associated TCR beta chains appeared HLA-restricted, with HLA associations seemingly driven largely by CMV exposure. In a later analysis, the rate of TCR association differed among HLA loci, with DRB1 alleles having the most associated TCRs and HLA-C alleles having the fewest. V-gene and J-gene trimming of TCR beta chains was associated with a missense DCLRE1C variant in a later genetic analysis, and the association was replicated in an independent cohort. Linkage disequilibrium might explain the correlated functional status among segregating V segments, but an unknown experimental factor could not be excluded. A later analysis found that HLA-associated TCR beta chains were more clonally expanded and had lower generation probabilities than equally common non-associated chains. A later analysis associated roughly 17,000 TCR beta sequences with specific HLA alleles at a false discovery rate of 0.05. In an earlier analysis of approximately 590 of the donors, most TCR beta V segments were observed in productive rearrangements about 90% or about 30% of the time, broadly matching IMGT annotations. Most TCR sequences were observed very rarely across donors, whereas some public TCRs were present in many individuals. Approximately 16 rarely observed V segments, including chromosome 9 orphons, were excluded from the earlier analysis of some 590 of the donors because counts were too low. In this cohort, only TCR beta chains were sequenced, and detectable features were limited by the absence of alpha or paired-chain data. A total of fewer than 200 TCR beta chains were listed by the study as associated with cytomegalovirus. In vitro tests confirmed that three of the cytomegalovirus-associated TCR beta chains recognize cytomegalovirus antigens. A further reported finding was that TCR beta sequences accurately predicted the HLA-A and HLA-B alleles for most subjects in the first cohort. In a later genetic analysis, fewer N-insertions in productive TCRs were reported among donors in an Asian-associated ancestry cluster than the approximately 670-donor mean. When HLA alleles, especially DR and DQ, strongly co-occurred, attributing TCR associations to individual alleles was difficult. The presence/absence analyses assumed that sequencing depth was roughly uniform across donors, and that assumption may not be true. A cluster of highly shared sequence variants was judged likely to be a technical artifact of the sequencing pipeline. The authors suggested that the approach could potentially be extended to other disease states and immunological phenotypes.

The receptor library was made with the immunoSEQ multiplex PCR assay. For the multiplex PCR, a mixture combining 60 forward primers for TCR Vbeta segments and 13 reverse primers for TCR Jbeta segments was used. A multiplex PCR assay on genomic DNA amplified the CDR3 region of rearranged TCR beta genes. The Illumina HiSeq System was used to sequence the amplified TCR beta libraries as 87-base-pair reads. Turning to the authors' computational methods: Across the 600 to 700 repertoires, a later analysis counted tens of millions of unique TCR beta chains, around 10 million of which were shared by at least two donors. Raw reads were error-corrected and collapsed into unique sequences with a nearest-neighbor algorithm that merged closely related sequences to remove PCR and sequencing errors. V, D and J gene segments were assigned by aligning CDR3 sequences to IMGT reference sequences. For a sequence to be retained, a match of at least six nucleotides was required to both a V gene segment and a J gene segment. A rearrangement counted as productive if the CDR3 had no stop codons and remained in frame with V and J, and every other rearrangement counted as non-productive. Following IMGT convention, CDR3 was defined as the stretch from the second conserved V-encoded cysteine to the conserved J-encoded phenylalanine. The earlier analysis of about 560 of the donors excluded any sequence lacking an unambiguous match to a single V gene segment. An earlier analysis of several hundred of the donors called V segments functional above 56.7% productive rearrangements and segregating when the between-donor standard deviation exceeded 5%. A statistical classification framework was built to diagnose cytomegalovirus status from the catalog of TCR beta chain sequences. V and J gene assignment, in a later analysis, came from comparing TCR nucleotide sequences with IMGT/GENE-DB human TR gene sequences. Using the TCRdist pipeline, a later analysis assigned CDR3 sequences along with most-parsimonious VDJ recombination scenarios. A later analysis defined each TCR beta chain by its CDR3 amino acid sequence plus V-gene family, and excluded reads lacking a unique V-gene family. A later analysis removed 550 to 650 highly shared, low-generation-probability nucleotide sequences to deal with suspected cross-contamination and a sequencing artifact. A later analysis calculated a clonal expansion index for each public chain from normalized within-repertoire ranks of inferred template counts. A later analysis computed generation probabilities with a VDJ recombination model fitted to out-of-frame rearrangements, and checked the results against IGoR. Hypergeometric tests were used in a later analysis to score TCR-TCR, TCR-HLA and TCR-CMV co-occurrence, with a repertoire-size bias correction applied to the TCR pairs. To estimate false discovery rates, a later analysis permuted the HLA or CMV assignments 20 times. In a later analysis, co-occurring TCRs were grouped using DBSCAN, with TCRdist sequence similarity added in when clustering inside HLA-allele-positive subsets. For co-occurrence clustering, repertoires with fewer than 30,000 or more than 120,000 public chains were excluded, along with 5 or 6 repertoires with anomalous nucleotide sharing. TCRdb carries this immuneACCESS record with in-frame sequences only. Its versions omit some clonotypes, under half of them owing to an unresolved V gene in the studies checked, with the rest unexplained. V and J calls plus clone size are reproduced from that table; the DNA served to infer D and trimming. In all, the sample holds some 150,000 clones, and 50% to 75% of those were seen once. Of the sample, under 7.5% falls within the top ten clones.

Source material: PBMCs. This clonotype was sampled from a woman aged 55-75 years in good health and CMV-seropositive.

The DNA sequence is TGCGCCAGCAGCTTGGTTGGGGACTCCGGGGAGCTGTTTTTT. Translation gives CASSLVGDSGELFF. The chain couples TRBV5-1 to TRBJ2-2; a tentative D match to TRBD2 spans 6 bases. V drops 0 bases and J drops 6 bases, leaving 9 bases in between. The CDR3 holds 14 amino acids from the cysteine to the phenylalanine. The retained sequence is limited to the CDR3, 42 bases, with the frame set at the first base. From the germline V gene, CDR1 is SGHRS and CDR2 is YFSETQ.